Shown below are 14 T cell receptor beta chains from a single sample sequenced in a study of CD8 T cells in ankylosing spondylitis (dated by TCRdb to about 2017). What the study reported, not specific to this receptor: Blood from ankylosing spondylitis patients appeared to be characterized by a TCR beta motif made up of under 10 highly homologous amino acid variants.

These TCRs' antigens remain unknown. The library came from 5' RACE. Instrument used: Illumina HiSeq 2500. TCRdb ran its own pipeline on the public reads, namely fastp trimming at Q25 and MiXCR clone calling, and kept in-frame beta chains. When rows share a CDR3 protein, they turn into one entry using the most common DNA and genes. Across this sample there are fewer than 550,000 distinct CDR3 sequences, with 5.3% seen only once. Around 3.6% of the sample comes from the top ten. The sample was blood, either unsorted or a sorted T cell fraction (not recorded which). These TCRs come from a male donor with ankylosing spondylitis.

This rearrangement joins TRBV7-9 to TRBJ2-6, with 7 bases identical to TRBD2. V was pared by 3 bases and J by 2 bases, with 4 bases of the junction left unmatched. This CDR3 region has 16 residues. Germline V gene lookup returns CDR1 SEHNR and CDR2 FQNEAQ (reference sequence). CDR3 coding DNA: TGTGCCAGCAGCTTGGAGGGAGGGCCTGGGGCCAACGTCCTGACTTTC. Its translation is CASSLEGGPGANVLTF.

The sample holds many counts of this clonotype. The chain couples TRBV6-2 or TRBV6-3 to TRBJ2-7; maybe TRBD2 (6 bases). The ends were cut back, 8 bases at V and 2 bases at J, with 16 bases in the middle. The CDR3 is 14 amino acids. Germline lookup yields CDR1 MNHEY and CDR2 SVGEGT. CDR3 residues: CASLRASAPYEQYF. DNA for the CDR3: TGTGCCAGCCTCCGGGCTAGCGCGCCCTACGAGCAGTACTTC.

This clonotype showed up many times. The chain is built from TRBV5-1 and TRBJ2-7; D is perhaps TRBD1 or TRBD2 (5 bases each). Per the germline V gene, CDR1 is SGHRS and CDR2 is YFSETQ. This CDR3 region has 13 residues. V lost 4 bases to trimming and J lost 4 bases, with 12 bases between them. The CDR3 sequence: CASSVGTFYEQYF. CDR3 sequence (DNA): TGCGCCAGCAGCGTCGGGACCTTTTACGAGCAGTACTTC.

This clonotype has a count of ten or more. The V gene is TRBV28, the J gene TRBJ1-6, with unresolved D. V was pared by 6 bases and J by 7 bases, with 16 bases between. CDR1 and CDR2 from the germline V gene are MDHEN and SYDVKM. The CDR3 has 15 residues. As DNA, the CDR3 is TGTGCCAGCAGCCCAGGACTGTTCGGAAATTCACCCCTCCACTTT. Its protein product is CASSPGLFGNSPLHF.

The chain combines TRBV2 with TRBJ2-7, with unresolved D. V lost 4 bases and J lost 3, with 13 bases in between. CDR3 length equals 14 residues. Germline lookup yields CDR1 SNHLY and CDR2 FYNNEI. The CDR3 loop is CASSVAYSNYEQYF. The CDR3 DNA follows: TGTGCCAGCAGTGTTGCCTATTCCAACTACGAGCAGTACTTC.

Many counts were recorded for this clonotype. V gene TRBV11-2 combines with J gene TRBJ2-1; D gene uncertain. This CDR3 region has 13 residues. Germline CDR1 SGHAT, CDR2 FQNNGV. The V end lost 0 bases, the J end lost 9 bases, and 9 bases lay between the germline ends. The CDR3 reads CASSLDRTGEQFF. In DNA, the CDR3 is TGTGCCAGCAGCTTAGATCGGACGGGTGAGCAGTTCTTC.

This clonotype was seen a few times. The CDR3 nucleotides are TGTGCCAGCAGTTACTCAGGCGGGTCGCCATATGGCTACACCTTC. Its protein is CASSYSGGSPYGYTF. V gene TRBV6-2 or TRBV6-3 combines with J gene TRBJ1-2, with D hard to call. The CDR3 totals 15 residues. V lost 0 bases and J 5 bases, leaving 13 bases between the germline ends. Germline CDR1 is MNHEY and CDR2 is SVGEGT.

This clonotype was seen ten or more times. This chain joins TRBV12-3 or TRBV12-4 and TRBJ1-4, with TRBD1 identical over 7 bases. The CDR3 extends over 16 amino acids. After removal of 6 bases from V and 8 bases from J, the junction contained 15 bases not matched to a gene. The CDR3 bases are TGTGCCAGCAGGGAGAAACAGGGGACAGCGGGGGAAAAACTGTTTTTT. Translated: CASREKQGTAGEKLFF.

This sequence joins TRBV7-9 and TRBJ2-1; D unclear. CDR1 SEHNR and CDR2 FQNEAQ come from the germline V gene (reference sequence). CDR3 length: 14 amino acids. V lost 2 bases, J lost 8 bases, and 13 bases lay in between. CDR3 loop: CASSLLSEFDEQFF. The CDR3 nucleotides are TGTGCCAGCAGCTTACTATCGGAGTTCGATGAGCAGTTCTTC.

The chain uses TRBV6-2 or TRBV6-3 and TRBJ1-2, with D tentatively TRBD1 (5 bases). The CDR3 totals 13 residues. Trimming removed 5 bases at V and 8 bases at J, with 15 bases between. Per germline, CDR1 MNHEY and CDR2 SVGEGT. As DNA, the CDR3 is TGTGCCAGCAGTCCCTTGGGGCGTCGGGGCTACACCTTC. It translates to CASSPLGRRGYTF.

The rearrangement links TRBV12-3 or TRBV12-4 to TRBJ1-5, with 7 bases fitting TRBD1. The CDR3 consists of 15 residues. V lost 5 bases, J lost 6 bases, and 10 bases stayed unmatched. CDR3 in amino acids: CASSVRGGGFQPQHF. The CDR3 DNA follows: TGTGCCAGCAGTGTCCGAGGGGGCGGGTTTCAGCCCCAGCATTTT.

This clonotype was recorded at least ten times. The chain links TRBV20-1 to TRBJ1-5; maybe TRBD1 (5 bases). The V gene's germline CDR1 is DFQATT and CDR2 SNEGSKA (reference sequence). V was trimmed by 3 bases and J by 6 bases, leaving 12 bases between them. The CDR3 has 13 residues. CDR3 protein: CSASRQGSQPQHF. The CDR3 DNA follows: TGCAGTGCTAGTAGGCAGGGAAGTCAGCCCCAGCATTTT.

This clonotype was detected many times. The gene calls are TRBV10-3 and TRBJ1-2; D remains ambiguous. The CDR3 runs to 12 residues. Germline-derived CDR1 and CDR2 are ENHRY and SYGVKD. V was trimmed by 6 bases and J by 0 bases, leaving 5 bases between them. The CDR3 protein is CAIRPANYGYTF. The CDR3 bases are TGTGCCATCAGGCCGGCTAACTATGGCTACACCTTC.

This clonotype has ten or more counts. The genes are TRBV20-1 and TRBJ1-5; tentatively, D is TRBD1 (5 bases). Between the trimmed V and J ends, which lost 5 bases and 5 bases, there was a span of 19 bases. The CDR3 spans 15 residues. Germline V lookup: CDR1 DFQATT, CDR2 SNEGSKA (reference sequence). In nucleotides, the CDR3 is TGCAGTGCTGCCTTTCAGGGTATGGGAGATCAGCCCCAGCATTTT. Its protein product is CSAAFQGMGDQPQHF.